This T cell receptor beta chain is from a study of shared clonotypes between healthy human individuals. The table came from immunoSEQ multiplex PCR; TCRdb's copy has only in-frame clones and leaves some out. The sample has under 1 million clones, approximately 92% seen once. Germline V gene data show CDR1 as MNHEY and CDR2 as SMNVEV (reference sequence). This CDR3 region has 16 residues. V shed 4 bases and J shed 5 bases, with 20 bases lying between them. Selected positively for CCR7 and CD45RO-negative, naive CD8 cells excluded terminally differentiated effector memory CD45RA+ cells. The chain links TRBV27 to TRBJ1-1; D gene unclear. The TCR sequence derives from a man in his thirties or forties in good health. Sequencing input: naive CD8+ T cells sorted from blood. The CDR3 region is CASSSPPWEGRTEAFF. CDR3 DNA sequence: TGTGCCAGCAGTTCCCCTCCATGGGAAGGAAGAACTGAAGCTTTCTTT.